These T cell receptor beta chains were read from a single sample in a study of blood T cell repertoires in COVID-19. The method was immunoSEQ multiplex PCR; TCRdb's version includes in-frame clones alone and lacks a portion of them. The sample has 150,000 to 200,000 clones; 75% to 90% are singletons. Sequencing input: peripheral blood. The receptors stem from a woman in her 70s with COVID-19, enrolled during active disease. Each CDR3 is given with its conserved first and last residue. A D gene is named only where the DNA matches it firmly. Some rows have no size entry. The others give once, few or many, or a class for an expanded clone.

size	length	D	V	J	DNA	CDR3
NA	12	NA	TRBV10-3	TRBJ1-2	TGTGCCATCAGTCGGGGACAAGGAGGCTACACCTTC	CAISRGQGGYTF
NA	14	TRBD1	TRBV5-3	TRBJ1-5	TGTGCCAGAAGAACGACAGGGGGTCGTCAGCCCCAGCATTTT	CARRTTGGRQPQHF
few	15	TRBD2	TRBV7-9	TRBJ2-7	TGTGCCAGCAGCTTAGCGAGCGGACTAGCGGTAGAGCAGTACTTC	CASSLASGLAVEQYF
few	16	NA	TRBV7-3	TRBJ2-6	TGTGCCAGCAGGGGCAGCCTACGCTCTGGGGCCAACGTCCTGACTTTC	CASRGSLRSGANVLTF
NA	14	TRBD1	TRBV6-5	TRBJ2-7	TGTGCCAGCAATCAGCACGGGACAGGGTTCGAGCAGTACTTC	CASNQHGTGFEQYF
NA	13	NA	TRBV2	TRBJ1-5	TGTGCCAGCAGTGAAGCGCCAGTCCAGCCCCAGCATTTT	CASSEAPVQPQHF
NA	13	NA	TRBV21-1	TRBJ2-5	TGTGCCAGGACGGGGACTGCACAGGAGACCCAGTACTTC	CARTGTAQETQYF
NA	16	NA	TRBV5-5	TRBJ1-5	TGTGCCAGCAGCTTGGAAGGGGGTCTAAGCAATCAGCCCCAGCATTTT	CASSLEGGLSNQPQHF
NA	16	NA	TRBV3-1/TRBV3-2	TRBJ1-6	TGTGCCAGCAGCCATGTCGGGGAGCTGGTTGGTTCACCCCTCCACTTT	CASSHVGELVGSPLHF
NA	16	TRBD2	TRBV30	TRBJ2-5	TGTGCCTGGAGTCGCGTGGTAGCGGGAGTTCGAGAGACCCAGTACTTC	CAWSRVVAGVRETQYF
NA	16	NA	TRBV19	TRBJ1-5	TGTGCCAGTAGTACCCACAGGGACCGGGGCAATCAGCCCCAGCATTTT	CASSTHRDRGNQPQHF
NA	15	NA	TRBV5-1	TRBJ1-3	TGCGCCAGCAGCTTCGGCCCAGGGGCTGGAAACACCATATATTTT	CASSFGPGAGNTIYF
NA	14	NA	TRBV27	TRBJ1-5	TGTGCCAGCAGCCCTAGAGGTGACGCCGGGCCCCAGCATTTT	CASSPRGDAGPQHF
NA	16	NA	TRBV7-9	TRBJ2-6	TGTGCCAGCAGCTTATGGGGCCTTCGTGGGGCCAACGTCCTGACTTTC	CASSLWGLRGANVLTF
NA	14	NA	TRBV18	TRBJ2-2	TGTGCCAGCTCACCCGACAGGAACACCGGGGAGCTGTTTTTT	CASSPDRNTGELFF
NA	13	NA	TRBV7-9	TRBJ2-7	TGTGCCAGCAGCTTTCAGGTGCCCTACGAGCAGTACTTC	CASSFQVPYEQYF
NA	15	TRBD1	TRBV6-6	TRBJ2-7	TGTGCCAGCAGCTCGCCGGGACAGGGGGCCTACGAGCAGTACTTC	CASSSPGQGAYEQYF
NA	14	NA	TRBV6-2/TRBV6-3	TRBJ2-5	TGTGCCAGCAGCGACTACGGAATCCAAGAGACCCAGTACTTC	CASSDYGIQETQYF
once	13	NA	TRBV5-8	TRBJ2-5	TGTGCCAGCAGCTTGACAGGTGCCTCGGTTCCGTACTTC	CASSLTGASVPYF
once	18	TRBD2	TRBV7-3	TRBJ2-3	TGTGCCAGCAGCTTAGTACCCGGGACTAGCGGGAGGGCCCCCCTGCAGTATTTT	CASSLVPGTSGRAPLQYF
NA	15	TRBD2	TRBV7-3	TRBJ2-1	TGTGCCAGCAGCACCGGGACTAGCGGGAGCCATGAGCAGTTCTTC	CASSTGTSGSHEQFF
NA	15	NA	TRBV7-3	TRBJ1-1	TGTGCCAGCAGCTTACGGGGGGCAGGTAATACTGAAGCTTTCTTT	CASSLRGAGNTEAFF
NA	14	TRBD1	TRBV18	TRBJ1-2	TGTGCCAGCTCACCGGGGACAGATAACTATGGCTACACCTTC	CASSPGTDNYGYTF
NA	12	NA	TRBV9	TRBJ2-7	TGTGCCAGCAGCGTAGGGGGCGGTGCGCAGTACTTC	CASSVGGGAQYF
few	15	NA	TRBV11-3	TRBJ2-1	TGTGCCAGCAGCTCCGCAGGGGAGAGCTACAATGAGCAGTTCTTC	CASSSAGESYNEQFF
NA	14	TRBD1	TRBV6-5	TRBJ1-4	TGTGCCAGCAAGCGACAGGGGGCGCAAGAAAAACTGTTTTTT	CASKRQGAQEKLFF
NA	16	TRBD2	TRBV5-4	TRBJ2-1	TGTGCCAGCAGCTCCGGAGCGGGGGCCACCTACAATGAGCAGTTCTTC	CASSSGAGATYNEQFF
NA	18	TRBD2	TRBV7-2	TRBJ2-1	TGTGCCAGCAGCTTTACCTCGGTGATAGGCGGGAGCTACAATGAGCAGTTCTTC	CASSFTSVIGGSYNEQFF
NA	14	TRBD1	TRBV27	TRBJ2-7	TGTGCCAGCAGTTTAGGGCAGGGGGCGGACGAGCAGTACTTC	CASSLGQGADEQYF
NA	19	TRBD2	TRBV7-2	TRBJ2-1	TGTGCCAGCAGCTTATTGGGACTAGCGGGATTCCGGGGGCACAATGAGCAGTTCTTC	CASSLLGLAGFRGHNEQFF
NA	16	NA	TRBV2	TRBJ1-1	TGTGCCAGCAGGATAGTGACCGCAGGGTTGAACACTGAAGCTTTCTTT	CASRIVTAGLNTEAFF